The 32 T cell receptor beta chains presented below share a single source sample, sequenced in a study of OX40 agonist ivuxolimab in advanced cancers. Clones were read by immunoSEQ multiplex PCR, and TCRdb kept only the in-frame ones, dropping some. The table includes tens of thousands of clones, less than 90% detected once. Sample: CD4+ or CD8+ T cells sorted from blood, taken in a trial of the OX40 agonist ivuxolimab. All receptors derive from an adult with an advanced solid tumor such as melanoma, head and neck, liver or kidney cancer.

This chain joins TRBV6-5 and TRBJ1-6; D gene uncertain. Germline lookup yields CDR1 MNHEY and CDR2 SVGAGI. Trimming left V 0 bases short and J 0 bases short, with 3 bases between. The length of the CDR3 is 15 residues. The CDR3, as DNA: TGTGCCAGCAGTTACTCGAGCTCCTATAATTCACCCCTCCACTTT. It encodes CASSYSSSYNSPLHF.

V usage is TRBV27 and J usage is TRBJ2-7; TRBD2 aligns across 11 bases. J gave up 4 bases and V 6 bases, and 11 bases lay outside the gene matches. From germline, CDR1 is MNHEY and CDR2 SMNVEV (reference sequence). The CDR3 runs 16 residues. The CDR3 loop is CASSPTETSGVYEQYF. The CDR3 region has the DNA TGTGCCAGCAGCCCAACCGAGACTAGCGGGGTATACGAGCAGTACTTC.

The rearrangement joins TRBV11-1 to TRBJ1-3; tentative D call: TRBD1 (5 bases). There are 15 residues in the CDR3. Trimming removed 6 bases at V and 0 bases at J, with 12 bases between. Looked up from germline, CDR1 is SGHAT and CDR2 is FQDESV (reference sequence). CDR3 in amino acids: CASSLGDDSGNTIYF. DNA of the CDR3: TGTGCCAGCAGTTTGGGGGACGACTCTGGAAACACCATATATTTT.

The chain joins TRBV29-1 to TRBJ1-2; D ambiguous. Deletions cut 4 bases from V and 6 bases from J, with 9 bases between. This CDR3 has 11 residues. The germline CDR1 and CDR2 sequences are SQVTM and ANQGSEA. The CDR3 region is CSVGRVDGYTF. The CDR3 region has the DNA TGCAGCGTTGGAAGGGTTGATGGCTACACCTTC.

The rearrangement joins TRBV6-1 to TRBJ1-5; 9 nucleotides match TRBD1. This CDR3 has 16 residues. Germline V gives CDR1 MNHNS, CDR2 SASEGT. Trimming cost V 0 bases and J 4 bases; bases outside gene matches: 4. The CDR3 here is CASSEALGQGNQPQHF. The CDR3 DNA reads TGTGCCAGCAGTGAAGCTTTAGGACAGGGGAATCAGCCCCAGCATTTT.

CDR3 in DNA: TGCGCCAGCAGCCAAGTCTCGACCAGCTACAATGAGCAGTTCTTC. This sequence encodes CASSQVSTSYNEQFF. The rearrangement links TRBV4-1 to TRBJ2-1; D unresolved. CDR1 and CDR2 (germline): MGHRA, YSYEKL. Trimming removed 1 base at V and 3 bases at J, with 10 bases between. This CDR3 has 15 amino acids.

DNA of the CDR3: TGTGCCAGCAGTTCCCCGACAGATAATGAAAAACTGTTTTTT. As protein: CASSSPTDNEKLFF. The chain links TRBV28 to TRBJ1-4, with a weak D call TRBD1 (5 bases). The CDR3 has 14 residues. Trimming removed 4 bases from V and 4 bases from J, with 10 bases in between. Looked up from germline, CDR1 is MDHEN and CDR2 is SYDVKM. Looking up the rest from reference TRBV28 and TRBJ1-4 gives the full variable domain: DVKVTQSSRYLVKRTGEKVFLECVQDMDHENMFWYRQDPGLGLRLIYFSYDVKMKEKGDIPEGYSVSREKKERFSLILESASTNQTSMYLCASSSPTDNEKLFFGSGTQLSVL.

This chain joins TRBV10-3 and TRBJ2-7; D is possibly TRBD1 or TRBD2 (5 bases each). V lost 10 bases, J lost 0 bases, and 10 bases lay in between. CDR3 length: 12 amino acids. Germline values: CDR1 ENHRY, CDR2 SYGVKD. The CDR3 DNA reads TGTGCCACGGGGACCGCCTCCTACGAGCAGTACTTC. It encodes CATGTASYEQYF.

The chain recombines TRBV10-3 with TRBJ2-3; 7 nucleotides match TRBD2. Germline V lookup: CDR1 ENHRY, CDR2 SYGVKD. The CDR3 contains 13 residues. With V trimmed by 11 bases and J by 6 bases, 11 bases remained unmatched. CDR3 residues: CAHSGLADDTQYF. CDR3 coding DNA: TGTGCCCATAGCGGGCTAGCGGACGATACGCAGTATTTT.

The chain links TRBV7-8 to TRBJ2-2; the D call may be TRBD1 or TRBD2 (7 bases each). The V and J ends lost 4 bases and 0 bases respectively, with 15 bases between them. Per germline, CDR1 SGHVS and CDR2 FQNEAQ. This CDR3 region has 17 residues. CDR3 sequence: CASSYEGGTANTGELFF. The CDR3, as DNA: TGTGCCAGCAGCTATGAGGGAGGGACAGCGAACACCGGGGAGCTGTTTTTT.

The rearrangement joins TRBV5-1 to TRBJ1-2; D gene ambiguous. The V gene lost 3 bases and the J gene lost 5 bases, with 11 bases spanning the gap. This CDR3 region has 13 residues. The V gene's germline CDR1 is SGHRS and CDR2 YFSETQ. CDR3 nucleotides: TGCGCCAGCAGCTCGTCGGGTTTATATGGCTACACCTTC. Translation gives CASSSSGLYGYTF. The whole variable domain, filled in from reference TRBV5-1 and TRBJ1-2, reads KAGVTQTPRYLIKTRGQQVTLSCSPISGHRSVSWYQQTPGQGLQFLFEYFSETQRNKGNFPGRFSGRQFSNSRSEMNVSTLELGDSALYLCASSSSGLYGYTFGSGTRLTVV.

The genes are TRBV19 and TRBJ1-4; D uncertain. The germline V and J ends were trimmed by 10 bases and 4 bases, with 16 bases remaining between them. Germline CDR1 reads LNHDA; CDR2 reads SQIVND (reference sequence). The CDR3 contains 14 residues. The CDR3 spells CAISQGLGNEKLFF. The CDR3 nucleotides read TGTGCCATTAGCCAAGGTCTGGGTAATGAAAAACTGTTTTTT.

This rearrangement joins TRBV18 to TRBJ2-1; D gene unclear. The germline V gene encodes CDR1 KGHSH and CDR2 LQKENI. This CDR3 contains 13 residues. Trimming left V 0 bases short and J 7 bases short, with 7 bases between. CDR3 residues: CASSPPQINEQFF. In DNA form, the CDR3 reads TGTGCCAGCTCACCACCTCAGATAAATGAGCAGTTCTTC.

The CDR3 bases are TGTGCCAGCAGCAAATACCCACCTACAACAGGGAGCCAAGAGACCCAGTACTTC. It codes for CASSKYPPTTGSQETQYF. The chain has TRBV21-1 and TRBJ2-5; TRBD1 is taken as the D call from the table, unchecked against the DNA. TRBV21-1 is labeled a pseudogene. CDR3 length: 18 amino acids.

The rearrangement uses TRBV5-6 and TRBJ2-7; D not certain. This CDR3 is built from 16 residues. The germline V gene encodes CDR1 SGHDT and CDR2 YYEEEE. V was pared by 6 bases and J by 3 bases, with 22 bases between. The CDR3 nucleotides are TGTGCCAGCACCCGCCTCGGTACCGGAAACTTCTACGAGCAGTACTTC. Protein sequence: CASTRLGTGNFYEQYF.

The chain combines TRBV5-1 with TRBJ2-2; 7 nucleotides agree with TRBD1. The V gene's germline CDR1 is SGHRS and CDR2 YFSETQ. The CDR3 is made up of 15 amino acids. Trimming at V came to 4 bases and at J to 1 base, leaving 4 bases not matched to a gene. The CDR3 reads CASSPRQGNTGELFF. CDR3 DNA sequence: TGCGCCAGCAGCCCAAGACAGGGGAACACCGGGGAGCTGTTTTTT.

This chain connects TRBV6-1 to TRBJ2-1; TRBD1 aligns across 9 bases. Germline CDR1 and CDR2: MNHNS and SASEGT. This CDR3 contains 15 residues. V gave up 3 bases and J gave up 2 bases; unmatched junction bases: 2. CDR3 sequence reads: CASSDGTGTYNEQFF. CDR3 bases: TGTGCCAGCAGTGACGGGACAGGGACCTACAATGAGCAGTTCTTC.

This clone was picked up one time. This chain uses TRBV18 with TRBJ1-5; D remains unclear. The CDR3 consists of 15 residues. Germline CDR1 KGHSH, CDR2 LQKENI. The V end lost 5 bases, the J end lost 2 bases, and 13 bases lay between the germline ends. CDR3 bases: TGTGCCAGCTCAAACATGCAAGAGGGCAATCAGCCCCAGCATTTT. It encodes CASSNMQEGNQPQHF.

The chain combines TRBV9 with TRBJ2-1, with 7 bases identical to TRBD2. The length of the CDR3 is 15 residues. Germline CDR1 reads SGDLS; CDR2 reads YYNGEE. V was pared by 2 bases and J by 5 bases, with 7 bases of the junction left unmatched. The CDR3 protein is CASSVTGTTNNEQFF. The CDR3 DNA reads as TGTGCCAGCAGCGTTACCGGGACTACAAACAATGAGCAGTTCTTC.

This clone has only one observation. The V call is TRBV6-5, the J call TRBJ2-3, with a possible D match to TRBD2 (7 bases). V was pared by 6 bases and J by 4 bases, with 17 bases between. Germline V CDR1 and CDR2: MNHEY, SVGAGI. The CDR3 is 15 amino acids. The DNA for the CDR3 is TGTGCCAGCAGGCTCTTGAGGGGGGGCCCAGATACGCAGTATTTT. Translated, it gives CASRLLRGGPDTQYF.

V gene TRBV6-1 combines with J gene TRBJ2-1; D is ambiguous. CDR1 and CDR2 from the germline V gene are MNHNS and SASEGT. The V gene lost 2 bases and the J gene lost 9 bases, with 11 bases spanning the gap. CDR3 size: 13 residues. CDR3: CASSESVASEQFF. The CDR3 DNA sequence: TGTGCCAGCAGTGAATCGGTGGCCAGTGAGCAGTTCTTC.

The chain links TRBV30 to TRBJ1-5; tentatively, D is TRBD1 (6 bases). V was clipped by 3 bases and J by 6 bases, with 15 bases between them. The CDR3 is 14 residues long. Germline assignment: CDR1 GTSNPN and CDR2 SVGIG (reference sequence). In DNA form, the CDR3 reads TGTGCCTGGAGCCAACAGGGTTTACGTCAGCCCCAGCATTTT. Protein product: CAWSQQGLRQPQHF.

This clone has just one count. The rearrangement uses TRBV5-4 and TRBJ2-2; 11 positions agree with TRBD2. The CDR3 is 17 amino acids. Germline CDR1 reads SGHNT; CDR2 reads YYREEE (reference sequence). Unmatched junction bases numbered 6, after V lost 4 bases and J lost 1 base. The CDR3 DNA sequence: TGTGCCAGCAGCCCTAGCGGGGGGCCGGGGAACACCGGGGAGCTGTTTTTT. Its protein is CASSPSGGPGNTGELFF. Combining the CDR3 with reference TRBV5-4 and TRBJ2-2 gives the whole variable domain ETGVTQSPTHLIKTRGQQVTLRCSSQSGHNTVSWYQQALGQGPQFIFQYYREEENGRGNFPPRFSGLQFPNYSSELNVNALELDDSALYLCASSPSGGPGNTGELFFGEGSRLTVL.

The chain uses TRBV6-5 and TRBJ2-3, with TRBD2 matching over 14 bases. This CDR3 is built from 15 residues. Germline V lookup: CDR1 MNHEY, CDR2 SVGAGI. Trimming removed 6 bases from V and 6 bases from J; junction bases left unmatched: 5. The CDR3 bases are TGTGCCAGCAGGGGGACTAGCGGGGGCCGGGATACGCAGTATTTT. It is translated as CASRGTSGGRDTQYF.

The chain uses TRBV7-2 and TRBJ2-7; TRBD2 matches 7 bases. With 2 bases clipped from V and 9 bases from J, the junction kept 10 bases outside the gene matches. The CDR3 is made up of 14 amino acids. Germline CDR1 is SGHTA and CDR2 is FQGNSA. The CDR3 nucleotides are TGTGCCAGCAGCTTATTCGTAGCGGGCGGAACGCAGTACTTC. As protein: CASSLFVAGGTQYF.

CDR3 DNA sequence: TGTGCCAGCAGTTACTCGAGCGTAGGGGGCAATGAGCAGTTCTTC. Its protein product is CASSYSSVGGNEQFF. This chain links TRBV6-5 with TRBJ2-1; TRBD1 might be the D (6 bases). Germline CDR1 reads MNHEY; CDR2 reads SVGAGI. V shed 0 bases and J shed 6 bases, with 12 bases lying between them. This CDR3 contains 15 residues.

This clone was found once. The chain uses TRBV10-3 and TRBJ1-5; no reliable D call. The CDR3 consists of 15 residues. The germline gives CDR1 ENHRY, CDR2 SYGVKD. The ends were cut back, 3 bases at V and 1 base at J, with 10 bases in the middle. The CDR3 reads CAISDPQRSNQPQHF. CDR3 in DNA: TGTGCCATCAGTGATCCCCAGAGAAGCAATCAGCCCCAGCATTTT.

This chain joins TRBV6-5 and TRBJ2-3; 11 nucleotides line up with TRBD2. The germline V gene has CDR1 MNHEY and CDR2 SVGAGI. The V segment lost 4 bases and the J segment 0 bases; nucleotides outside the gene matches: 3. The CDR3 has 16 residues. For the CDR3, the DNA is TGTGCCAGCAGTTGGGGGACTAGCGGTAGCACAGATACGCAGTATTTT. Protein sequence: CASSWGTSGSTDTQYF.

The gene calls are TRBV7-2 and TRBJ2-3; 7 positions agree with TRBD2. The CDR3 extends over 15 amino acids. The V gene's germline CDR1 is SGHTA and CDR2 FQGNSA. V shed 0 bases and J 1 base; nucleotides not matched to a gene: 1. The CDR3 region has the DNA TGTGCCAGCAGCTTAGCAAGCGGGGGCACAGATACGCAGTATTTT. Translation: CASSLASGGTDTQYF.

This clone has a count of ten or more. This chain joins TRBV4-3 and TRBJ1-2; tentative D call: TRBD1 (5 bases). The CDR3 has 15 amino acids. Germline V CDR1 and CDR2: LGHNA, YSLEER. Trimming cost V 4 bases and J 1 base, with 13 bases left between them. CDR3 coding DNA: TGCGCCAGCAGCCTCCTCCTGGGGGATAACTATGGCTACACCTTC. The encoded protein is CASSLLLGDNYGYTF.

This clone was seen once. V usage is TRBV28 and J usage is TRBJ1-1, with 10 bases fitting TRBD1. The junction had 8 bases not matched to a gene; V was cut back by 6 bases and J by 7 bases. Germline assignment: CDR1 MDHEN and CDR2 SYDVKM. This CDR3 is built from 14 residues. This CDR3 reads CASSPGQGRDEAFF. The CDR3 DNA reads TGTGCCAGCAGCCCGGGACAGGGGAGGGATGAAGCTTTCTTT.

This clone has more than one count but fewer than ten. V and J are TRBV7-8 and TRBJ2-2; D may be TRBD2 (5 bases). Germline V gene sequence: CDR1 SGHVS, CDR2 FQNEAQ. The CDR3 contains 13 residues. V lost 5 bases and J lost 5, with 9 bases in between. This chain's CDR3 is CASSQTRTGELFF. CDR3 sequence (DNA): TGTGCCAGCAGCCAAACTAGGACCGGGGAGCTGTTTTTT.